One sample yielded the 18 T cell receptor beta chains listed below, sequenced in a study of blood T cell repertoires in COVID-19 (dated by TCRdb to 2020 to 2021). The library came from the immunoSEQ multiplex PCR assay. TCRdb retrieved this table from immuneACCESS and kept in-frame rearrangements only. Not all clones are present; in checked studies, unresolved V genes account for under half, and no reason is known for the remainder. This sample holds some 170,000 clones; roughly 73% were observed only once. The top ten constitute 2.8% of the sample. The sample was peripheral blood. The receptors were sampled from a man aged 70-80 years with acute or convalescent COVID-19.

CDR3 amino acids: CASSVVGSVPTDTQYF. The CDR3 nucleotides are TGTGCCAGCAGCGTAGTCGGTTCCGTCCCCACAGATACGCAGTATTTT. V is TRBV9 and J is TRBJ2-3; D is unclear. The CDR3 extends over 16 amino acids. The germline CDR1 and CDR2 sequences are SGDLS and YYNGEE. The V end was cut by 0 bases, the J end by 2 bases, with 13 bases between.

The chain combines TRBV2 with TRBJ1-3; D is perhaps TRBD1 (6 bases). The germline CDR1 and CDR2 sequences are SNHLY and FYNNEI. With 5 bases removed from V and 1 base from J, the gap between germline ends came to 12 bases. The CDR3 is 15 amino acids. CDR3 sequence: CASSTDRQSGNTIYF. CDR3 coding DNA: TGTGCCAGCAGTACGGACAGACAATCTGGAAACACCATATATTTT.

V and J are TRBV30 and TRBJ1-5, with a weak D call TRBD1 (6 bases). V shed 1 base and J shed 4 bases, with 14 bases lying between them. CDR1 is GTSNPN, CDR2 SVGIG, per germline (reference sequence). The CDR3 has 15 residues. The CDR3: CAWSEGQGQNQPQHF. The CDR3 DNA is TGTGCCTGGAGTGAGGGGCAGGGGCAAAATCAGCCCCAGCATTTT.

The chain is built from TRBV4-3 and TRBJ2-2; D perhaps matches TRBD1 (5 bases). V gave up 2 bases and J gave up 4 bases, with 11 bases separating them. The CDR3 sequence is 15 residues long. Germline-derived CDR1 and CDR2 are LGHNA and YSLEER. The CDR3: CASSQQRQITGELFF. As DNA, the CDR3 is TGCGCCAGCAGCCAACAACGACAGATCACCGGGGAGCTGTTTTTT.

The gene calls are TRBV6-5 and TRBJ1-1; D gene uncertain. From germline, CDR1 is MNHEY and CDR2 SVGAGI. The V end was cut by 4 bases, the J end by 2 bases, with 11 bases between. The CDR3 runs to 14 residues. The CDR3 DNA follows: TGTGCCAGCAGTTTGAGGAGCCATAACACTGAAGCTTTCTTT. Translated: CASSLRSHNTEAFF.

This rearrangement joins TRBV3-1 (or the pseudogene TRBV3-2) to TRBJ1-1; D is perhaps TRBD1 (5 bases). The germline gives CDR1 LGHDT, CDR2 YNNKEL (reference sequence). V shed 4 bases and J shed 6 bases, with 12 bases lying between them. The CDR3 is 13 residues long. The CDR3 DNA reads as TGTGCCAGCAGCCCTGTCGGGGGGTCTGAAGCTTTCTTT. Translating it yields CASSPVGGSEAFF.

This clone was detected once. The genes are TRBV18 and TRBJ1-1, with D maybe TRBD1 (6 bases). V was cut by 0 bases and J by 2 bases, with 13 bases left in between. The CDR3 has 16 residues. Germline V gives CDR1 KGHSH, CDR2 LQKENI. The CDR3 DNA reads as TGTGCCAGCTCACCACCAAATCCCAGGGGAAACACTGAAGCTTTCTTT. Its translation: CASSPPNPRGNTEAFF.

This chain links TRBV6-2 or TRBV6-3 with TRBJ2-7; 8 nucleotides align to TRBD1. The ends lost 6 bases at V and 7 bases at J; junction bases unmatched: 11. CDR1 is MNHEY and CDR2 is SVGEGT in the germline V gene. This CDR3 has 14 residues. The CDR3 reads CASSQGTGFGEQYF. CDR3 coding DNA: TGTGCCAGCAGCCAAGGGACAGGTTTCGGTGAGCAGTACTTC.

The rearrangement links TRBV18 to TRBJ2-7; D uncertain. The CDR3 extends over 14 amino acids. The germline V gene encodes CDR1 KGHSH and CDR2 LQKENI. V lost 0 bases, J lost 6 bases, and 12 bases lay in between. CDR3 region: CASSPPHVVGEQYF. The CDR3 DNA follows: TGTGCCAGCTCACCACCTCATGTGGTCGGCGAGCAGTACTTC.

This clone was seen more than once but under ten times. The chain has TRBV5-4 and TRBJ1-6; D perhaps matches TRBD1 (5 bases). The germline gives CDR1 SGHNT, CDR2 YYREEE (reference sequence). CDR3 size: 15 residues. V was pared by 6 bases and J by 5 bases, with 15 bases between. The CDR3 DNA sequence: TGTGCCAGCACTATAGCCGGCAGGGATAATTCACCCCTCCACTTT. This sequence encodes CASTIAGRDNSPLHF.

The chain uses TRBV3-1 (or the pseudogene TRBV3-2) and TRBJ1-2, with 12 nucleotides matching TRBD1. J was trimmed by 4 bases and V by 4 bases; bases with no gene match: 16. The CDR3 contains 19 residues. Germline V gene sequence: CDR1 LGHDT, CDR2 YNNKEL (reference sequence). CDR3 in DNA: TGTGCCAGCAGCCCAAGGTCCGAGGGACAGGGGGCGTTCTCCTATGGCTACACCTTC. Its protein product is CASSPRSEGQGAFSYGYTF.

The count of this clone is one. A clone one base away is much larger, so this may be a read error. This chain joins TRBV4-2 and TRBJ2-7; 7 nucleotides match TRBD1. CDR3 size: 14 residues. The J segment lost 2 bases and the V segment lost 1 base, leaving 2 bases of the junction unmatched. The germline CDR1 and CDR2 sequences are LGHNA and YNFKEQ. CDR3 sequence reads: CASSQAGQTYEQYF. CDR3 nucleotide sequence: TGTGCCAGCAGCCAAGCGGGACAGACCTACGAGCAGTACTTC.

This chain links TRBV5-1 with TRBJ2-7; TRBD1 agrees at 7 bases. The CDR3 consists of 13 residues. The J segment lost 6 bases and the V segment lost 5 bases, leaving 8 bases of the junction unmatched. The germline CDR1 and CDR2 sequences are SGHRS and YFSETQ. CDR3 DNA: TGCGCCAGCAGGACAGGGTCCACTGCCGAGCAGTACTTC. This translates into CASRTGSTAEQYF.

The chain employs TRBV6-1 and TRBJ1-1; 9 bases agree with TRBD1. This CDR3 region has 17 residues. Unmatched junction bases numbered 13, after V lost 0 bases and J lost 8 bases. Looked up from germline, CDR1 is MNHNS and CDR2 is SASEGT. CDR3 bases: TGTGCCAGCAGTGAAGCCTCCCGGGTGGGGACAGGGTTAGAAGCTTTCTTT. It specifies CASSEASRVGTGLEAFF.

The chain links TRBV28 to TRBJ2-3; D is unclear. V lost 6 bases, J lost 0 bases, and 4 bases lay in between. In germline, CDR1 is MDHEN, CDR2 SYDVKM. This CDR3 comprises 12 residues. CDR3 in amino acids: CASRSSTDTQYF. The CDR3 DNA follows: TGTGCCAGCAGGAGTAGCACAGATACGCAGTATTTT.

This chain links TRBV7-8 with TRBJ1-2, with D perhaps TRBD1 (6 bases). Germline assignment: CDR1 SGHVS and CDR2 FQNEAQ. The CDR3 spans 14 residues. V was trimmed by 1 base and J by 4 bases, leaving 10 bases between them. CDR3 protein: CASSLGGGSYGYTF. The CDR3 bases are TGTGCCAGCAGCTTAGGGGGGGGCAGCTATGGCTACACCTTC.

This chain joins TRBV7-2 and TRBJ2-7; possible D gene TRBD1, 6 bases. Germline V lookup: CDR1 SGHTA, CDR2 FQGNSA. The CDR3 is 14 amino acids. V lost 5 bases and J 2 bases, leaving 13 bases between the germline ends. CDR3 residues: CASSHRAGAYEQYF. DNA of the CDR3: TGTGCCAGCAGCCACCGGGCAGGGGCCTACGAGCAGTACTTC.

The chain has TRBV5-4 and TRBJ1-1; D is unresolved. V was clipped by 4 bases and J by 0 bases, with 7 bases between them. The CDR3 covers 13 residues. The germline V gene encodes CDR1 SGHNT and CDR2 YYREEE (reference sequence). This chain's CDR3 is CASSPGVNTEAFF. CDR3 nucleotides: TGTGCCAGCAGCCCAGGTGTGAACACTGAAGCTTTCTTT. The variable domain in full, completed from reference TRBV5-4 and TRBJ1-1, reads ETGVTQSPTHLIKTRGQQVTLRCSSQSGHNTVSWYQQALGQGPQFIFQYYREEENGRGNFPPRFSGLQFPNYSSELNVNALELDDSALYLCASSPGVNTEAFFGQGTRLTVV.